One sample yielded the 17 T cell receptor beta chains listed below, sequenced in a study of hypomethylating agent response in myelodysplastic syndrome. Repertoires were generated with immunoSEQ multiplex PCR, while TCRdb's copy carries only in-frame clones and drops some. The table lists about 6,300 clones, approximately 81% of them singletons, with under 30% in the top ten. The sample consisted of bone marrow, taken before or after starting hypomethylating agent treatment for myelodysplastic syndrome (not recorded which). The receptors here all came from a human donor with myelodysplastic syndrome.

This chain joins TRBV7-8 and TRBJ2-2; D ambiguous. Trimming left V 4 bases short and J 0 bases short, with 15 bases between. This CDR3 region has 17 residues. The V gene's germline CDR1 is SGHVS and CDR2 FQNEAQ. The CDR3 coding sequence is TGTGCCAGCAGCTCACAGCTCACGGGCACGAACACCGGGGAGCTGTTTTTT. It encodes CASSSQLTGTNTGELFF.

The V call is TRBV18, the J call TRBJ1-1; D gene uncertain. The CDR3 length is 13 residues. CDR1 and CDR2 from the germline V gene are KGHSH and LQKENI. Trimming took off 3 bases at V and 5 bases at J, with 10 bases between the two ends. Written as DNA, the CDR3 is TGTGCCAGCTCACCCCAAGGTGGGACTGAAGCTTTCTTT. Its translation is CASSPQGGTEAFF.

In its sample, this clone was seen once. The chain links TRBV19 to TRBJ1-1; 7 bases fit TRBD1. Germline V CDR1 and CDR2: LNHDA, SQIVND (reference sequence). The trim removed 5 bases at V and 4 bases at J, leaving 13 bases unmatched. This CDR3 is 16 amino acids long. The CDR3 DNA is TGTGCCAGTAGTTCCAGGACAGGCCCCCGGGGCACTGAAGCTTTCTTT. This translates into CASSSRTGPRGTEAFF.

The chain links TRBV6-1 to TRBJ2-5; D might be TRBD1 (5 bases). The V end lost 6 bases, the J end lost 5 bases, and 16 bases lay between the germline ends. CDR1 is MNHNS and CDR2 is SASEGT in the germline V gene. This CDR3 contains 14 residues. The CDR3 DNA follows: TGTGCCAGCAGGGACAATTATGCGGTGGAGACCCAGTACTTC. It yields the protein CASRDNYAVETQYF.

V gene TRBV9 combines with J gene TRBJ2-5; D is perhaps TRBD1 (6 bases). CDR3 size: 14 residues. With 3 bases removed from V and 3 bases from J, the gap between germline ends came to 12 bases. Germline V gene lookup returns CDR1 SGDLS and CDR2 YYNGEE. The CDR3 DNA reads TGTGCCAGCAGCGAAGGTACAGGGAAAGAGACCCAGTACTTC. Translated, it gives CASSEGTGKETQYF.

J is TRBJ2-7 and V is TRBV27; D call uncertain. V was shortened by 2 bases and J by 3 bases, with 8 bases between the two germline ends. The CDR3 is 13 residues long. The germline V gene encodes CDR1 MNHEY and CDR2 SMNVEV (reference sequence). CDR3 sequence reads: CASSLALNYEQYF. CDR3 DNA: TGTGCCAGCAGTTTAGCGTTAAACTACGAGCAGTACTTC.

The V and J genes are TRBV28 and TRBJ2-5, with D perhaps TRBD2 (7 bases). CDR1 MDHEN and CDR2 SYDVKM come from the germline V gene. The CDR3 totals 12 residues. Deletions cut 6 bases from V and 7 bases from J, with 12 bases between. The CDR3 DNA sequence: TGTGCCAGCAGAACTAGGGGGGGGACCCAGTACTTC. It codes for CASRTRGGTQYF.

V is TRBV5-8 and J is TRBJ2-1, with TRBD2 matching over 8 bases. Germline V lookup: CDR1 SGHTS, CDR2 YDEGEE. V dropped 0 bases and J dropped 3; count of bases not matched to a gene: 2. The CDR3 runs 15 residues. CDR3 protein: CASSLASGYYNEQFF. The DNA of the CDR3 is TGTGCCAGCAGCTTGGCTAGCGGGTACTACAATGAGCAGTTCTTC.

The chain carries TRBV6-1 and TRBJ2-7; D may be TRBD2 (6 bases). The CDR3 extends over 14 amino acids. Germline V gene sequence: CDR1 MNHNS, CDR2 SASEGT. Trimming removed 5 bases at V and 2 bases at J, with 13 bases between. This CDR3 is CASSWDWSPYEQYF. CDR3 sequence (DNA): TGTGCCAGCAGTTGGGACTGGAGTCCCTACGAGCAGTACTTC.

The chain uses TRBV6-6 and TRBJ2-5; D remains ambiguous. V dropped 2 bases and J dropped 4 bases, with 2 bases sitting between them. The CDR3 extends over 11 amino acids. The V gene's germline CDR1 is MNHNY and CDR2 SVGAGI (reference sequence). CDR3 loop: CASSYRETQYF. CDR3 DNA: TGTGCCAGCAGTTACCGAGAGACCCAGTACTTC.

The rearrangement uses TRBV11-2 and TRBJ1-1, with a weak D call TRBD1 (5 bases). The germline V gene encodes CDR1 SGHAT and CDR2 FQNNGV. The length of the CDR3 is 14 residues. The V end lost 5 bases, the J end lost 5 bases, and 15 bases lay between the germline ends. CDR3: CASSVWSGDTEAFF. The DNA of the CDR3 is TGTGCCAGCAGCGTATGGTCGGGGGATACTGAAGCTTTCTTT.

This clone came up a few times. The chain uses TRBV11-2 and TRBJ1-5; TRBD1 aligns across 11 bases. This CDR3 comprises 15 residues. Germline CDR1 reads SGHAT; CDR2 reads FQNNGV. The ends lost 5 bases at V and 4 bases at J; junction bases unmatched: 4. CDR3 coding DNA: TGTGCCAGCAGCCCCGGGACAGGGGGGAATCAGCCCCAGCATTTT. Translated: CASSPGTGGNQPQHF.

CDR3 residues: CASSHRRDPNQPQHF. DNA of the CDR3: TGTGCCAGCAGCCACCGCCGGGACCCCAATCAGCCCCAGCATTTT. The J gene is TRBJ1-5, the V gene TRBV28, with D perhaps matching TRBD1 (5 bases). Trimming cost V 6 bases and J 3 bases, with 15 bases left between them. The CDR3 consists of 15 residues. CDR1 MDHEN and CDR2 SYDVKM come from the germline V gene. The full variable domain, its missing parts supplied by reference TRBV28 and TRBJ1-5, is DVKVTQSSRYLVKRTGEKVFLECVQDMDHENMFWYRQDPGLGLRLIYFSYDVKMKEKGDIPEGYSVSREKKERFSLILESASTNQTSMYLCASSHRRDPNQPQHFGDGTRLSIL.

The genes are TRBV28 and TRBJ1-4, with D tentatively TRBD1 (5 bases). Germline V gene data show CDR1 as MDHEN and CDR2 as SYDVKM. The CDR3 is 14 residues long. V was pared by 2 bases and J by 7 bases, with 11 bases between. The CDR3 DNA reads TGTGCCAGCAGTTTAGAGGGGAGGGGTGAAAAACTGTTTTTT. Its protein is CASSLEGRGEKLFF.

Written as DNA, the CDR3 is TGTGCTAGTGGTTTGACTCGGGTGCTTAGCTCCTACGAGCAGTACTTC. Encoded protein: CASGLTRVLSSYEQYF. The rearrangement joins TRBV12-5 to TRBJ2-7; no clear D. Between the trimmed V and J ends, which lost 2 bases and 0 bases, there was a span of 14 bases. In germline, CDR1 is LGHNT, CDR2 FRNRAP. This CDR3 is built from 16 residues.

V is TRBV7-4 and J is TRBJ1-4; D remains ambiguous. This CDR3 region has 18 residues. The V gene's germline CDR1 is SGHVT and CDR2 SQSDAQ. V lost 2 bases and J 0 bases, leaving 16 bases between the germline ends. Here the CDR3 reads CASSLCVDEGSTNEKLFF. CDR3 bases: TGTGCCAGCAGCTTATGCGTGGATGAGGGATCAACTAATGAAAAACTGTTTTTT.

V is TRBV4-1 and J is TRBJ2-5; perhaps D is TRBD1 or TRBD2 (5 bases each). The CDR3 covers 16 residues. Germline CDR1 reads MGHRA; CDR2 reads YSYEKL. The germline V and J ends were trimmed by 0 bases and 0 bases, with 11 bases remaining between them. As DNA, the CDR3 is TGCGCCAGCAGCCAAGATCGAGGGGAGTACCAAGAGACCCAGTACTTC. It encodes CASSQDRGEYQETQYF.